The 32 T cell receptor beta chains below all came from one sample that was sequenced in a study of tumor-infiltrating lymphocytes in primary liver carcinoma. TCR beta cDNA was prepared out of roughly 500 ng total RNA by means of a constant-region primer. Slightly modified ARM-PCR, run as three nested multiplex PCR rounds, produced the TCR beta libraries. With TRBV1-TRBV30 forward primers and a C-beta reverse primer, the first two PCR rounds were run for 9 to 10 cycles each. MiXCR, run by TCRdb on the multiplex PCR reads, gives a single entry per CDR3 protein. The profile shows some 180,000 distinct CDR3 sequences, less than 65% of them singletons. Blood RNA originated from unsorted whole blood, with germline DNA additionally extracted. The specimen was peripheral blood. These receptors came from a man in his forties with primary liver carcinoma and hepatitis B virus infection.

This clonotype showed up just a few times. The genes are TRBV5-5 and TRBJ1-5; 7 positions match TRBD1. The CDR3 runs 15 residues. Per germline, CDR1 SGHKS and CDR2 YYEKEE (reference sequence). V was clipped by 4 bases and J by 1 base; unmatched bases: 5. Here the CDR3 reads CASSRTGASNQPQHF. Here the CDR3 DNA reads TGTGCCAGCAGCAGGACAGGCGCCAGCAATCAGCCCCAGCATTTT.

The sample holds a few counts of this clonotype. The CDR3 DNA sequence: TGTGCCAGCAGCTTGGGGGCGGAGGCCAAAAACATTCAGTACTTC. Translating it yields CASSLGAEAKNIQYF. The chain is built from TRBV5-4 and TRBJ2-4; D unresolved. Trimming took off 0 bases at V and 1 base at J, with 8 bases between the two ends. The CDR3 extends over 15 amino acids. Germline assignment: CDR1 SGHNT and CDR2 YYREEE (reference sequence). Full variable domain (outside the CDR3, taken from reference TRBV5-4 and TRBJ2-4): ETGVTQSPTHLIKTRGQQVTLRCSSQSGHNTVSWYQQALGQGPQFIFQYYREEENGRGNFPPRFSGLQFPNYSSELNVNALELDDSALYLCASSLGAEAKNIQYFGAGTRLSVL.

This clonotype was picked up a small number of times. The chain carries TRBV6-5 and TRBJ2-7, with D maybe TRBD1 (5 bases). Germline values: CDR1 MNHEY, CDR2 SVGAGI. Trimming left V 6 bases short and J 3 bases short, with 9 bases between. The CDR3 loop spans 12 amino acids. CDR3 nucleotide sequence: TGTGCCAGCAGAAGGGGAATCTACGAGCAGTACTTC. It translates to CASRRGIYEQYF.

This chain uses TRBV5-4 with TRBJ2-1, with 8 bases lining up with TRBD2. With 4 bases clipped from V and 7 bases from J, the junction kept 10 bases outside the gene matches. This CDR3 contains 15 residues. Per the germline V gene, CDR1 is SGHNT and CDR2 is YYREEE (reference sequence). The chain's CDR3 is CASSLNSGILNEQFF. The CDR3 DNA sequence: TGTGCCAGCAGCCTCAATAGCGGGATTCTTAATGAGCAGTTCTTC.

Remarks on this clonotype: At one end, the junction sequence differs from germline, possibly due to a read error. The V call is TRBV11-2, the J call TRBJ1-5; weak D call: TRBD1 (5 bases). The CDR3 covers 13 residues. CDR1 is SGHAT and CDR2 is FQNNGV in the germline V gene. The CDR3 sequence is CASIPGLHQSQHF. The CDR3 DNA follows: TGTGCCAGCATCCCGGGGCTGCATCAGTCCCAGCATTTT.

The chain's CDR3 is CASSLVPGSKTQYF. DNA of the CDR3: TGCGCCAGCAGCTTGGTTCCGGGGTCAAAGACCCAGTACTTC. The chain is built from TRBV5-1 and TRBJ2-5; maybe TRBD2 (5 bases). The CDR3 extends over 14 amino acids. Germline V gene lookup returns CDR1 SGHRS and CDR2 YFSETQ. Trimming pared 0 bases from V and 6 bases from J, leaving 12 bases between.

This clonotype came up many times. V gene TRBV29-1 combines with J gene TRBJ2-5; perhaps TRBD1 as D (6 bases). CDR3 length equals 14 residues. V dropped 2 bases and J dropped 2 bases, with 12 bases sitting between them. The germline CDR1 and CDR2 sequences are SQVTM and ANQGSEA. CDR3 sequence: CSVEPPTGQETQYF. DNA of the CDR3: TGCAGCGTTGAACCTCCCACAGGGCAAGAGACCCAGTACTTC.

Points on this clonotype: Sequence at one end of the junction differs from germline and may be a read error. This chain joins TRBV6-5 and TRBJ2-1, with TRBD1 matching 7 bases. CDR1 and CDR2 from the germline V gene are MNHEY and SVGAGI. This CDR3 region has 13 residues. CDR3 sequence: CASSSGQYSEQFF. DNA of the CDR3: TGTGCCAGCAGTTCGGGACAGTACAGTGAGCAGTTCTTC.

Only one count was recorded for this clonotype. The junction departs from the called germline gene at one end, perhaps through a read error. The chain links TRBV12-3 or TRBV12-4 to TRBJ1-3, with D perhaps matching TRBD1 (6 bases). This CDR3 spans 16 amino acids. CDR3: CASMLGGPGSGNTISF. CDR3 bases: TGTGCCAGCATGCTTGGGGGCCCGGGTTCTGGAAACACCATATCTTTT.

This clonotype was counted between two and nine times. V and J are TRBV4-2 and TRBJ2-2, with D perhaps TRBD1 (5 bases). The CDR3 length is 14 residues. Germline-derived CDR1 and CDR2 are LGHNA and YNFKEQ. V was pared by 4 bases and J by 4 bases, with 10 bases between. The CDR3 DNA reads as TGTGCCAGCAGCCGGGATAGGGGCACCGGGGAGCTGTTTTTT. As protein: CASSRDRGTGELFF.

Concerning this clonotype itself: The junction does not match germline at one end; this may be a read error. As DNA, the CDR3 is TGTGCCAGCAGCCCTAGTTATAGCAGCTCCTACGGGCAGTACTTC. The encoded protein is CASSPSYSSSYGQYF. The chain combines TRBV11-2 with TRBJ2-7; D remains unclear. Germline values: CDR1 SGHAT, CDR2 FQNNGV. The CDR3 consists of 15 residues.

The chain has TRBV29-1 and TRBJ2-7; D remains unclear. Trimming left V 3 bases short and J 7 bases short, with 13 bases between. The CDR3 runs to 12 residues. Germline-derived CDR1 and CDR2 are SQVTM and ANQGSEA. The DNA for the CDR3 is TGCAGCGTTGAGGGCAGTTCTCGGGAGCAGTACTTC. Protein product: CSVEGSSREQYF.

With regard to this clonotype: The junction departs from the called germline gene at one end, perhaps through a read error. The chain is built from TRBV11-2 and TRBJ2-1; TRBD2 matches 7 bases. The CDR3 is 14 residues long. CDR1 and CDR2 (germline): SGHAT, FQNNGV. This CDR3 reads CVSKTSPLRNEQFF. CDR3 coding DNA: TGTGTCAGCAAGACTAGCCCACTACGAAATGAACAGTTCTTC. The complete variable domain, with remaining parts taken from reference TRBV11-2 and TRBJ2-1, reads EAGVAQSPRYKIIEKRQSVAFWCNPISGHATLYWYQQILGQGPKLLIQFQNNGVVDDSQLPKDRFSAERLKGVDSTLKIQPAKLEDSAVYLCVSKTSPLRNEQFFGPGTRLTVL.

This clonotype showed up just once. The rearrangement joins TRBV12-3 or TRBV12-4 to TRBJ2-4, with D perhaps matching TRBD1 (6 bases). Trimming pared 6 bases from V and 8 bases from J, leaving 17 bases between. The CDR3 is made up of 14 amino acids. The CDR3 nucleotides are TGTGCCAGCAGCAAGACAGGAGGCTGTGACATTCAGTACTTC. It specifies CASSKTGGCDIQYF.

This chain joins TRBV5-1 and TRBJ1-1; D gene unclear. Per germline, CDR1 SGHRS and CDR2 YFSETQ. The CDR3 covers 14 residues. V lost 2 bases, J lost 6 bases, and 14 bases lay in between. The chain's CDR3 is CASSLDIAGAEAFF. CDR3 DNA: TGCGCCAGCAGCTTAGACATAGCAGGCGCTGAAGCTTTCTTT.

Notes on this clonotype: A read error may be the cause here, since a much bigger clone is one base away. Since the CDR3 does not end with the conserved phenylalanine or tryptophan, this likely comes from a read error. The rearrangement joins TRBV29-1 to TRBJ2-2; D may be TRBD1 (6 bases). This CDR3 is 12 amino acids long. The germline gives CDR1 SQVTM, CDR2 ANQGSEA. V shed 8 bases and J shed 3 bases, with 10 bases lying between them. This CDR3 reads CSLRTDTGELFL. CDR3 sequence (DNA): TGCAGCCTGAGGACAGACACCGGGGAGCTGTTTCTT.

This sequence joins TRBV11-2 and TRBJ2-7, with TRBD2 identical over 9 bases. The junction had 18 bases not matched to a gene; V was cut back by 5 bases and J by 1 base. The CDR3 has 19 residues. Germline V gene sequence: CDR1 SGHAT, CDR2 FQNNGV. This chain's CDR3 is CASSPRLAVALCRSYEQYF. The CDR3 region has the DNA TGTGCCAGCAGCCCACGACTAGCGGTAGCCCTATGTAGGTCCTACGAGCAGTACTTC.

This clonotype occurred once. DNA for the CDR3: TGCAGCTCAGAGCGGGAGGGCACAGATACGCAGTATTTT. This codes for CSSEREGTDTQYF. This sequence joins TRBV29-1 and TRBJ2-3, with 9 bases fitting TRBD2. Germline V lookup: CDR1 SQVTM, CDR2 ANQGSEA. Losses at the gene ends were 8 bases for V and 1 base for J; bases not matched to a gene: 4. The CDR3 covers 13 residues.

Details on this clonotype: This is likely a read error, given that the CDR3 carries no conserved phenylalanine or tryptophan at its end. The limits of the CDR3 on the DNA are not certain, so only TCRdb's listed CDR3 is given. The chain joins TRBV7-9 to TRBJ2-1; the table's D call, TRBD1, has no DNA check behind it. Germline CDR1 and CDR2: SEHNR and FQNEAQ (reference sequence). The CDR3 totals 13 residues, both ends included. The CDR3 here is CASTLAAGGDPFV.

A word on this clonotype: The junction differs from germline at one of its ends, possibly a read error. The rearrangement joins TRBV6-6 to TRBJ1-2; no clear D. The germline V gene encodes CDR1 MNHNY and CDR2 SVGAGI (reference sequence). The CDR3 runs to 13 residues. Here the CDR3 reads CASLTASNYGYIF. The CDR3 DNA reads TGTGCCAGCCTAACAGCTTCTAACTATGGCTACATCTTC.

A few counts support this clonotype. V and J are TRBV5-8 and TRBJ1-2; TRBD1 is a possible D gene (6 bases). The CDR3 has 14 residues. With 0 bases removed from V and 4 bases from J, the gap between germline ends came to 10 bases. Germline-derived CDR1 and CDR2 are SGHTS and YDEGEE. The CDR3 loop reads CASSLEQGPYGYTF. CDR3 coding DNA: TGTGCCAGCAGCTTGGAACAGGGACCCTATGGCTACACCTTC. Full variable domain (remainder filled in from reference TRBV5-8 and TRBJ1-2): EAGVTQSPTHLIKTRGQQATLRCSPISGHTSVYWYQQALGLGLQFLLWYDEGEERNRGNFPPRFSGRQFPNYSSELNVNALELEDSALYLCASSLEQGPYGYTFGSGTRLTVV.

The chain's CDR3 is CASSLGAVGTQYF. The CDR3 bases are TGTGCCAGCAGTTTGGGGGCTGTGGGTACGCAGTATTTT. The V gene is TRBV12-3 or TRBV12-4, the J gene TRBJ2-3, with D maybe TRBD1 (6 bases). The CDR3 contains 13 residues. The V end was cut by 3 bases, the J end by 8 bases, with 12 bases between.

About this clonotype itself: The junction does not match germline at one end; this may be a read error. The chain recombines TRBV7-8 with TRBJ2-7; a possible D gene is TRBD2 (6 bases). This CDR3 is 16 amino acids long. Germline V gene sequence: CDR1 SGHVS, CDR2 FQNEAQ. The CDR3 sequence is CASSIAAGTGSTRQYF. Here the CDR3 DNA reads TGTGCCAGCAGCATAGCGGCCGGGACTGGCTCTACTCGGCAGTACTTC.

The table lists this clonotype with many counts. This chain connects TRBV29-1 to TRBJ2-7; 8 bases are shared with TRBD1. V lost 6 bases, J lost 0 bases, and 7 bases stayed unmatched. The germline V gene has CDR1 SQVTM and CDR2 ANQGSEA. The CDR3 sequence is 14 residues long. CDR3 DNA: TGCAGCGTGGAGACAGGGGACGGCTCCTACGAGCAGTACTTC. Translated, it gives CSVETGDGSYEQYF.

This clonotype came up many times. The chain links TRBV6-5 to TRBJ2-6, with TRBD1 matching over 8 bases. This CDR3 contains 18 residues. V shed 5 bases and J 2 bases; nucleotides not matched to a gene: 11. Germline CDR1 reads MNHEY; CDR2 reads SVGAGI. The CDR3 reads CASSLWTGMKAGANVLTF. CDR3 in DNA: TGTGCCAGCAGTCTTTGGACAGGGATGAAAGCTGGGGCCAACGTCCTGACTTTC.

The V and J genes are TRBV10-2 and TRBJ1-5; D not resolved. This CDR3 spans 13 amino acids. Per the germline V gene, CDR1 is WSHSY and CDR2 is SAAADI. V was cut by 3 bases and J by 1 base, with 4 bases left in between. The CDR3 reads CASSEWSNQPQHF. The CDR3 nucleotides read TGCGCCAGCAGTGAATGGAGCAATCAGCCCCAGCATTTT.

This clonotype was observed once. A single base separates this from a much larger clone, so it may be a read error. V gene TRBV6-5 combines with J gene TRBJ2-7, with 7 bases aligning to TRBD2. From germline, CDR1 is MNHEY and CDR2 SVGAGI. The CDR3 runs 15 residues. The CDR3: CASSYVGGSSHEQYF. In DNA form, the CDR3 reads TGTGCCAGCAGTTACGTCGGGGGGTCCTCCCACGAGCAGTACTTC.

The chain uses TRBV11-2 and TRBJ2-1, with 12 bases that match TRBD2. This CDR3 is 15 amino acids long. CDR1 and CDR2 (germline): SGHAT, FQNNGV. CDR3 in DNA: TGTGTCGGCAGCTCACGGACTAGCGGGAACAATGAGCAGTTCTTC. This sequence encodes CVGSSRTSGNNEQFF.

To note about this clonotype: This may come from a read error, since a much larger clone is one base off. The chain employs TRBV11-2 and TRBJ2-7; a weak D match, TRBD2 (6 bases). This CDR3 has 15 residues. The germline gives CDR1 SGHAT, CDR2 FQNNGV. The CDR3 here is CASTLNPGEGYEQYF. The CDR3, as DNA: TGTGCCAGCACCTTAAACCCGGGAGAGGGGTACGAGCAGTACTTC.

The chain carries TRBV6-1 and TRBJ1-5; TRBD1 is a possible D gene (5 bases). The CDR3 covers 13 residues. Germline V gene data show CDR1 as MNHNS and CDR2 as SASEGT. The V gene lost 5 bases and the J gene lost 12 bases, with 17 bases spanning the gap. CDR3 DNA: TGTGCCAGCAGTTTAGGGGAGCCGCAGATCCAGCATTTT. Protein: CASSLGEPQIQHF.

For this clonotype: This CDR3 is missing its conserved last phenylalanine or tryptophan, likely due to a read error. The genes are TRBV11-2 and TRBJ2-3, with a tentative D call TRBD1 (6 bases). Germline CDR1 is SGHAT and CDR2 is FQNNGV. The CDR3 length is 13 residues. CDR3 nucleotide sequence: TGTGCCAGCAGCGCCGGGACAACAGATGCGCAGTATTCT. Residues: CASSAGTTDAQYS.

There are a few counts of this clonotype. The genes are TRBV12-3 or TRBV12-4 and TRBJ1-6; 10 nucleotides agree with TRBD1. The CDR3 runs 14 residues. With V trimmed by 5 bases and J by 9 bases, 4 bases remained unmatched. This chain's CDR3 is CASSPTGGGSPLHF. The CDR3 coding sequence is TGTGCCAGCAGTCCGACAGGGGGCGGTTCACCCCTCCACTTT.